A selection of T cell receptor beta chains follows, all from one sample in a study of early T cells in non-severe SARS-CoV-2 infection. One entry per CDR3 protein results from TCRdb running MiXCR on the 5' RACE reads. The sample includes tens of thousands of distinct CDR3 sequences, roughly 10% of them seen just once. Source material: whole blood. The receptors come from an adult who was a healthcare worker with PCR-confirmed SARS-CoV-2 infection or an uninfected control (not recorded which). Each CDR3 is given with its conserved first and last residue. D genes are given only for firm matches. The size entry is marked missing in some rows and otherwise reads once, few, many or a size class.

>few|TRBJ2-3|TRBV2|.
CASSVERATTDTQYF
TGTGCCAGCAGTGTGGAGCGAGCCACAACAGATACGCAGTATTTT
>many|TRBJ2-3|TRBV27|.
CASSLGGTVRTQYF
TGTGCCAGCAGTTTGGGAGGGACAGTAAGGACGCAGTATTTT
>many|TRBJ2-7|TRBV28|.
CASRGLGQGRYEQYF
TGTGCCAGCCGGGGCCTAGGCCAGGGGCGATACGAGCAGTACTTC
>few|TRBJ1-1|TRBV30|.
CAWNGGREIEAFF
TGTGCCTGGAACGGTGGAAGGGAGATTGAAGCTTTCTTT
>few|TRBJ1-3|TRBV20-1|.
CSARDRETGNTIYF
TGCAGTGCTAGAGACAGGGAAACTGGAAACACCATATATTTT
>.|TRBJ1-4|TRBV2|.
CASSAASNEKLFF
TGTGCCAGCAGTGCCGCCTCTAATGAAAAACTGTTTTTT
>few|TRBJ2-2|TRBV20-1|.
CSARGEIAGELFF
TGCAGTGCTAGAGGGGAAATCGCCGGGGAGCTGTTTTTT
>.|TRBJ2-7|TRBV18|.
CASSEDYEQYF
TGTGCCAGCTCGGAGGATTACGAGCAGTACTTC
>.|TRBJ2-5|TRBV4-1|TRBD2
CASSQTSGRAQETQYF
TGCGCCAGCAGCCAAACTAGCGGGAGGGCCCAAGAGACCCAGTACTTC
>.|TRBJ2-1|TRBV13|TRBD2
CASSPGTSGIDEQFF
TGTGCCAGCAGTCCCGGGACTAGCGGGATCGATGAGCAGTTCTTC
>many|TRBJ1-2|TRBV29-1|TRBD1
CSASAGTAYGYTF
TGCAGCGCGTCGGCCGGGACAGCCTATGGCTACACCTTC
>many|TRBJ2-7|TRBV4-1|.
CASSQDSRGMSYEQYF
TGCGCCAGCAGCCAAGATAGCAGGGGCATGTCCTACGAGCAGTACTTC
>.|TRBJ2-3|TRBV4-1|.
CASSLLRASTDTQYF
TGCGCCAGCAGCCTCTTGCGGGCTAGCACAGATACGCAGTATTTT
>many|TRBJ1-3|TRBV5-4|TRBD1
CASSLEGGRGNTIYF
TGTGCCAGCAGCTTGGAAGGGGGCCGTGGAAACACCATATATTTT
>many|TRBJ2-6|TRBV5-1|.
CATTPGTSGANVLTF
TGCGCCACCACCCCCGGGACCTCTGGGGCCAACGTCCTGACTTTC
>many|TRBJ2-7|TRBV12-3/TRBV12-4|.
CASRRRTGGYEQYF
TGTGCCAGCAGGAGGAGGACGGGCGGCTACGAGCAGTACTTC
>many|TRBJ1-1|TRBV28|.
CASSTPLTGNTEAFF
TGTGCCAGCAGTACACCCCTGACAGGGAACACTGAAGCTTTCTTT
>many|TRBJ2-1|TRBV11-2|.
CASSLEWGSTYNEQFF
TGTGCCAGCAGCTTAGAGTGGGGGTCCACCTACAATGAGCAGTTCTTC
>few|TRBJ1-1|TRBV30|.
CAWTALAGAYTEAFF
TGTGCCTGGACCGCTCTGGCGGGAGCTTACACTGAAGCTTTCTTT
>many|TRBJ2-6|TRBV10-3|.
CAMLESSGANVLTF
TGTGCCATGCTAGAGAGCTCTGGGGCCAACGTCCTGACTTTC
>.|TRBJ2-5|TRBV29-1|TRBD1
CSVKGQTKETQYF
TGCAGCGTTAAGGGACAGACGAAAGAGACCCAGTACTTC
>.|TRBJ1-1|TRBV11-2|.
CASSRDPGTEAFF
TGTGCCAGCAGTCGCGACCCGGGCACTGAAGCTTTCTTT
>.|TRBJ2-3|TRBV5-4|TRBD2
CASSLGLAGGPDTQYF
TGTGCCAGCAGCCTGGGACTAGCGGGAGGGCCAGATACGCAGTATTTT
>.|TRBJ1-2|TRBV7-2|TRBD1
CASSQAGTAKYGYTF
TGTGCCAGCAGCCAAGCCGGGACAGCCAAATATGGCTACACCTTC
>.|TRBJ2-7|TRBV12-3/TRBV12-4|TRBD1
CASSPTGEINEQYF
TGTGCCAGCAGTCCGACAGGGGAGATAAACGAGCAGTACTTC
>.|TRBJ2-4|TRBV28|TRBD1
CASGGTGNIQYF
TGTGCCAGCGGGGGGACAGGAAACATTCAGTACTTC
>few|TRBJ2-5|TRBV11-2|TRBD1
CASSSRTGRETQYF
TGTGCCAGCAGCTCCAGGACAGGGCGAGAGACCCAGTACTTC
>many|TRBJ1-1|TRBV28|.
CASSLAGTEAFF
TGTGCCAGCAGCCTGGCCGGAACTGAAGCTTTCTTT
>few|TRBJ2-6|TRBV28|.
CASSSTESGANVLTF
TGTGCCAGCAGTTCAACAGAATCTGGGGCCAACGTCCTGACTTTC
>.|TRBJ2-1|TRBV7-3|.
CASSLEPGAYNEQFF
TGTGCCAGCAGCTTAGAGCCAGGGGCCTACAATGAGCAGTTCTTC
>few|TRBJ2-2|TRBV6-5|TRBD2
CASSPSLAGVTGELFF
TGTGCCAGCAGCCCTTCTCTAGCGGGAGTAACCGGGGAGCTGTTTTTT
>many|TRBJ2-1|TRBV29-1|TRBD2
CSLRTSGGGQFF
TGCAGCCTCCGGACTAGCGGGGGGGGGCAGTTCTTC
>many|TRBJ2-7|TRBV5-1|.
CASSLVDSSYEQYF
TGCGCCAGCAGCTTGGTGGACAGTTCCTACGAGCAGTACTTC
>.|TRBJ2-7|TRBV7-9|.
CASSARPGEQYF
TGTGCCAGCAGCGCCCGGCCTGGCGAGCAGTACTTC
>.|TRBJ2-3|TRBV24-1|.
CATSIRGSDTQYF
TGTGCCACCAGTATTCGGGGATCTGATACGCAGTATTTT
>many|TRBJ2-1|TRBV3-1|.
CASSSGPNEQFF
TGTGCCAGCAGCTCCGGGCCCAATGAGCAGTTCTTC
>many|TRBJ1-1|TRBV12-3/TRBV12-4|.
CASTFPPTEAFF
TGTGCCAGCACCTTCCCACCCACTGAAGCTTTCTTT
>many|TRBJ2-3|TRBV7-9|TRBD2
CASSSRVPNIVGTSGSRTDTQYF
TGTGCCAGCAGCTCCCGGGTCCCTAACATTGTGGGGACTAGCGGGAGCCGGACAGATACGCAGTATTTT
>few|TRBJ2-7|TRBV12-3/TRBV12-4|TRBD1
CASSPAGGHEQYF
TGTGCCAGCAGCCCGGCAGGGGGACACGAGCAGTACTTC
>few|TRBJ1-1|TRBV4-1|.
CASSHPGQLTNTEAFF
TGCGCCAGCAGCCATCCAGGACAGCTAACGAACACTGAAGCTTTCTTT
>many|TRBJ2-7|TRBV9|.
CASSVEPGIVFEQYF
TGTGCCAGCAGCGTAGAACCGGGGATCGTCTTCGAGCAGTACTTC
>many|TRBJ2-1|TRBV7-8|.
CASSLVVLRRGSYNEQFF
TGTGCCAGCAGCTTAGTTGTTTTAAGGCGGGGATCCTACAATGAGCAGTTCTTC
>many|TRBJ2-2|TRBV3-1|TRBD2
CASSQGLAGRKNTGELFF
TGTGCCAGCAGCCAAGGACTAGCGGGCCGAAAGAACACCGGGGAGCTGTTTTTT
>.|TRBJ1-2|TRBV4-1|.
CASSQERGWGYTF
TGCGCCAGCAGCCAAGAGAGGGGATGGGGCTACACCTTC
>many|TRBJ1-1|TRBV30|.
CAWSPTQTWNTEAFF
TGTGCCTGGAGTCCAACTCAGACATGGAACACTGAAGCTTTCTTT
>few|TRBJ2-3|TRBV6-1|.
CASSERPTDTQYF
TGTGCCAGCAGTGAGAGACCCACAGATACGCAGTATTTT
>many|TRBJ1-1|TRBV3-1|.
CASSQGGHTEAFF
TGTGCCAGCAGCCAAGGGGGGCACACTGAAGCTTTCTTT
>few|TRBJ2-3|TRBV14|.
CASNQLVYDTQYF
TGTGCCAGCAACCAACTAGTGTACGATACGCAGTATTTT
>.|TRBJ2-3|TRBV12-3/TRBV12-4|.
CASSLGGSTDTQYF
TGTGCCAGCAGTTTGGGGGGCAGCACAGATACGCAGTATTTT
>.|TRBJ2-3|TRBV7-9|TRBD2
CASSLSAGGRTDTQYF
TGTGCCAGCAGCTTATCAGCGGGGGGCCGCACAGATACGCAGTATTTT